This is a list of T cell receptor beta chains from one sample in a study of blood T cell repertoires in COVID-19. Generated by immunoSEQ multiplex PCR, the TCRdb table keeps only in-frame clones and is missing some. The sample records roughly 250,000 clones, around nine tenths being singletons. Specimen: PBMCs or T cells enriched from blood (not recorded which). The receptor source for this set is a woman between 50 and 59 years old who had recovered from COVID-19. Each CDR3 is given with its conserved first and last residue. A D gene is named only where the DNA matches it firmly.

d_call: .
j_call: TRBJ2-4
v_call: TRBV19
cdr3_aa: CASSTRQANWIQYF
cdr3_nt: TGTGCCAGTAGTACCCGACAGGCCAACTGGATTCAGTACTTC

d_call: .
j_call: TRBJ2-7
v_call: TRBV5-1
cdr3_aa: CASTYAGEQYF
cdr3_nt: TGCGCCAGCACCTATGCAGGGGAGCAGTACTTC

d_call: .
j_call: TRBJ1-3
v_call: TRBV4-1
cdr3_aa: CASSQGTDGNTIYF
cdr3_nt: TGCGCCAGCAGCCAAGGTACAGACGGAAACACCATATATTTT

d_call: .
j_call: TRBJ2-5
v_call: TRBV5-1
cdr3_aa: CASSPKEPMRTLGGETQYF
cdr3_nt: TGCGCCAGCAGCCCAAAGGAGCCGATGAGGACCCTCGGAGGTGAGACCCAGTACTTC

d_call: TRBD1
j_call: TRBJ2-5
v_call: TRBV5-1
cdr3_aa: CASSLVGDRVAETQYF
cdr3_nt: TGCGCCAGCAGCTTGGTAGGGGACAGGGTGGCAGAGACCCAGTACTTC

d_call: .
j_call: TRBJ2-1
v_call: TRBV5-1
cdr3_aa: CASSLVSSSYNEQFF
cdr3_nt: TGCGCCAGCAGCTTGGTTTCGAGCTCCTACAATGAGCAGTTCTTC

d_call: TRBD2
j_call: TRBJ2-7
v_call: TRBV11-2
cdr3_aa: CASSLDGRLSYEQYF
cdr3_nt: TGTGCCAGCAGCTTAGACGGGAGGCTCTCCTACGAGCAGTACTTC

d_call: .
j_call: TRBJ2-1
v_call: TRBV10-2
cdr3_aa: CASSESRSYNEQFF
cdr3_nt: TGCGCCAGCAGTGAGTCCCGTAGCTACAATGAGCAGTTCTTC

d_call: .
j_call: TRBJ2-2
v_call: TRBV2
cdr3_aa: CASSEARLAGELFF
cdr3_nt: TGTGCCAGCAGTGAAGCCCGACTGGCCGGGGAGCTGTTTTTT

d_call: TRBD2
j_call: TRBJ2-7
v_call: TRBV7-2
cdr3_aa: CASSPTSGKAVEQYF
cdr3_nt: TGTGCCAGCAGCCCAACTAGCGGGAAAGCAGTCGAGCAGTACTTC

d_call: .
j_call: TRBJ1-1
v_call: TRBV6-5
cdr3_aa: CASSLQGATEAFF
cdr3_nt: TGTGCCAGCAGTCTACAGGGAGCCACTGAAGCTTTCTTT

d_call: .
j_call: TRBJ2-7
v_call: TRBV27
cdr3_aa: CASSYTNRDEQYF
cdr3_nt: TGTGCCAGCAGTTACACGAACAGGGACGAGCAGTACTTC

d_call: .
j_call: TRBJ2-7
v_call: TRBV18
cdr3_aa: CASSPSSAYEQYF
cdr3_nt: TGTGCCAGCTCACCTTCCAGCGCGTACGAGCAGTACTTC

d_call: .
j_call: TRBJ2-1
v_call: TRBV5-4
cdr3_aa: CASSLAGSGSSLEQFF
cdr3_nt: TGTGCCAGCAGCTTAGCAGGGTCAGGTTCGTCTCTCGAGCAGTTCTTC

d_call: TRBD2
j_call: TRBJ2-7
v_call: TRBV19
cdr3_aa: CASSVSSGFYEQYF
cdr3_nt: TGTGCCAGTAGTGTGTCTAGCGGGTTCTACGAGCAGTACTTC

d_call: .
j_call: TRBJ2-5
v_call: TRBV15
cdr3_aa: CATSTITRQTQYF
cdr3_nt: TGTGCCACCAGCACTATAACCAGGCAGACCCAGTACTTC